This T cell receptor beta chain was sequenced during a study of blood T cells in healthy people across ages. Study summary: Using template switching, researchers captured about one barcoded beta molecule for each two T cells.

For this clonotype: Its antigen is unknown.

Germline-derived CDR1 and CDR2 are SGHTA and FQGNSA. The germline V and J ends were trimmed by 3 bases and 2 bases, with 13 bases remaining between them. The CDR3 contains 15 residues. Combining a sample-barcoded 5' primer with a J-beta primer mix, a second PCR ran for 7 to 11 cycles. Every cDNA molecule bore a tag from a template-switch adaptor containing 12 random nucleotides. TCRdb passed the 5' RACE reads through MiXCR, listing each CDR3 protein once. This sample has approximately 810,000 distinct CDR3 sequences; roughly 35% occur once, and the top ten carry 13%. General observations from the study: In long-lived donors, naive CD4+ cell counts and diversity exceeded those of aged donors. Possibly confounding the expanded clonotype changes was the fact that donor CMV status was unknown.

This chain links TRBV7-2 with TRBJ1-2; D is ambiguous. This TCR was recovered from a man younger than 30 in good health. Input material: blood. The CDR3 DNA is TGTGCCAGCAGCTTCCCCGGGTCGAGCAACTATGGCTACACCTTC. This sequence encodes CASSFPGSSNYGYTF.